This entry is about one T cell receptor (beta chain). Those enrolled in Seattle joined during active infection and were followed longitudinally afterward. This entry belongs to a study of blood T cell repertoires in COVID-19. Study-level background: COVID-19 samples, acute and convalescent, were from the United States, Italy and Spain.

CDR3 size: 16 residues. V shed 1 base, J shed 2 bases, and the junction held 6 bases outside the gene matches. Germline V lookup: CDR1 MNHEY, CDR2 SVGAGI. In the source study's methods: Estimation of nucleated cell counts was performed using reference gene primer amplification. TCRdb keeps only in-frame clones here, not all; method: immunoSEQ multiplex PCR. V, J and clone size were drawn from that table, and D and trimming were deduced from the DNA. The repertoire holds about 220,000 clones, with 75% to 90% as singletons. This sequence was found in a woman aged 80 or older with COVID-19, enrolled during active disease. The rearrangement joins TRBV6-5 to TRBJ2-7, with 9 nucleotides matching TRBD1. Material: peripheral blood. CDR3 protein: CASSYLGTGHAYEQYF. CDR3 bases: TGTGCCAGCAGTTACTTGGGGACAGGGCACGCCTACGAGCAGTACTTC.